The rows below give T cell receptor beta chains drawn from one sample of a study of blood T cells in healthy people across ages. TCRdb reanalysed the 5' RACE reads using MiXCR and keeps one entry per CDR3 protein. The sample consists of 650,000 to 1,000,000 distinct CDR3 sequences, about 37% of them appearing once. Material: blood. The source of these receptors is a man aged 18 to 29 in good health. CDR3s include the opening cysteine and the closing phenylalanine or tryptophan. Each record gives: J gene, clone size, CDR3 length, D gene, V gene, CDR3 protein, CDR3 DNA. A D gene is named only where the DNA matches it firmly. Where a row states a size, it is once, few, many or the class of an expanded clone; other rows omit it.

>TRBJ1-2|many|15|TRBD1|TRBV12-3/TRBV12-4
CASSQGTAPLEGYTF
TGTGCCAGCAGTCAAGGGACAGCCCCTCTAGAGGGCTACACCTTC
>TRBJ2-7|once|13|NA|TRBV6-5
CASSYSFGDEQYF
TGTGCCAGCAGTTACTCCTTTGGGGACGAGCAGTACTTC
>TRBJ2-3|NA|15|TRBD2|TRBV20-1
CSASRLAGAGDTQYF
TGCAGTGCTAGCCGACTAGCGGGGGCGGGGGATACGCAGTATTTT
>TRBJ2-7|many|14|TRBD1|TRBV12-3/TRBV12-4
CASSFRDRGGKQYF
TGTGCCAGCAGTTTCCGGGACAGGGGGGGAAAGCAGTACTTC
>TRBJ1-5|NA|13|NA|TRBV12-3/TRBV12-4
CASSRQINQPQHF
TGTGCCAGCAGCCGGCAGATCAATCAGCCCCAGCATTTT
>TRBJ1-1|NA|13|NA|TRBV4-3
CASSQVTGGEAFF
TGCGCCAGCAGCCAAGTAACCGGGGGTGAAGCTTTCTTT
>TRBJ2-3|many|15|TRBD2|TRBV12-3/TRBV12-4
CASSSRGLAADTQYF
TGTGCCAGCAGTTCTCGGGGACTAGCGGCAGATACGCAGTATTTT
>TRBJ2-3|NA|17|NA|TRBV3-1
CASSQPNYRTYTDTQYF
TGTGCCAGCAGCCAACCTAACTATCGGACCTACACAGATACGCAGTATTTT
>TRBJ2-3|many|12|NA|TRBV5-1
CASSSPGDTQYF
TGTGCCAGCTCCTCTCCCGGAGATACGCAGTATTTT
>TRBJ2-5|many|13|NA|TRBV4-3
CASSQVMMETQYF
TGCGCCAGCAGCCAAGTTATGATGGAGACCCAGTACTTC
>TRBJ1-2|NA|15|NA|TRBV5-1
CASSPYTGRLYGYTF
TGCGCCAGCAGCCCCTACACAGGCCGCCTCTATGGCTACACCTTC
>TRBJ2-7|few|15|TRBD1|TRBV7-2
CASTRGGQFSYEQYF
TGTGCCAGCACCCGAGGGGGACAGTTCTCCTACGAGCAGTACTTC
>TRBJ2-1|NA|14|TRBD2|TRBV7-2
CASSFGTSNNEQFF
TGTGCCAGCAGCTTTGGGACTAGCAACAATGAGCAGTTCTTC
>TRBJ2-7|NA|15|NA|TRBV6-2/TRBV6-3
CASSYWTGGFDEQYF
TGCGCCAGCAGTTACTGGACGGGTGGTTTTGACGAGCAGTACTTC
>TRBJ1-2|many|16|TRBD1|TRBV4-3
CASSLRTGNFNYGYTF
TGCGCCAGCAGCCTCCGGACAGGGAATTTTAACTATGGCTACACCTTC
>TRBJ2-3|few|14|TRBD1|TRBV5-1
CATRTGGGTDTQYF
TGCGCCACCCGTACAGGGGGCGGCACAGATACGCAGTATTTT
>TRBJ2-1|NA|13|TRBD2|TRBV29-1
CSVRLAGGYEQFF
TGCAGCGTCAGACTAGCGGGGGGTTATGAGCAGTTCTTC
>TRBJ1-1|NA|16|TRBD1|TRBV9
CASSAGGTESNTEAFF
TGTGCCAGCAGCGCGGGGGGGACAGAGTCAAACACTGAAGCTTTCTTT
>TRBJ2-2|NA|13|NA|TRBV29-1
CSVEISSAGELFF
TGCAGCGTTGAAATTAGCTCGGCCGGGGAGCTGTTTTTT
>TRBJ1-2|NA|16|TRBD1|TRBV7-2
CASTISDDRVITGYTF
TGTGCCAGCACCATATCGGACGACAGGGTGATCACTGGCTACACCTTC
>TRBJ2-2|NA|17|NA|TRBV27
CASSLFEMAGDTGELFF
TGTGCCAGCAGTTTATTTGAGATGGCTGGGGACACCGGGGAGCTGTTTTTT
>TRBJ2-6|few|15|TRBD1|TRBV6-2/TRBV6-3
CASSSDRAGANVQTF
TGTGCCAGCAGTTCAGACAGGGCTGGGGCCAACGTCCAGACTTTC
>TRBJ2-5|many|14|NA|TRBV12-3/TRBV12-4
CAIPGGDPRETQYF
TGTGCCATCCCAGGGGGGGACCCACGTGAGACCCAGTACTTC
>TRBJ1-5|NA|13|TRBD1|TRBV10-2
CASRGQGAQPQHF
TGCGCCAGCAGGGGACAGGGGGCACAGCCCCAGCATTTT